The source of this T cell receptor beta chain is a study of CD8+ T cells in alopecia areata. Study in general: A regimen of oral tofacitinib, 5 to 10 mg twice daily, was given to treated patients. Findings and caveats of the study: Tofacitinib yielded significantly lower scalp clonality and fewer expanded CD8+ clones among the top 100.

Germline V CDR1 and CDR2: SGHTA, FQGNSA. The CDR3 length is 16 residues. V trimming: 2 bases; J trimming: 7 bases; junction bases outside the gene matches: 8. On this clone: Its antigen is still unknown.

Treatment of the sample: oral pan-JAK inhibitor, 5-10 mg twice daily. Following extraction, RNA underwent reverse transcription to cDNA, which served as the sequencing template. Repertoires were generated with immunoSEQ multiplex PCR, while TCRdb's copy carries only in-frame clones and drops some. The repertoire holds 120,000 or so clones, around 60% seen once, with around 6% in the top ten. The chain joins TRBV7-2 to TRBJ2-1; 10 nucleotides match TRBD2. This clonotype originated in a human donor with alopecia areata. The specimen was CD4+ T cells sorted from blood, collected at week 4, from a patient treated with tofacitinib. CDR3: CASSLSSSGSLNEQFF. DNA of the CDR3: TGTGCCAGCAGCTTATCCTCTAGCGGGAGTTTGAATGAGCAGTTCTTC.